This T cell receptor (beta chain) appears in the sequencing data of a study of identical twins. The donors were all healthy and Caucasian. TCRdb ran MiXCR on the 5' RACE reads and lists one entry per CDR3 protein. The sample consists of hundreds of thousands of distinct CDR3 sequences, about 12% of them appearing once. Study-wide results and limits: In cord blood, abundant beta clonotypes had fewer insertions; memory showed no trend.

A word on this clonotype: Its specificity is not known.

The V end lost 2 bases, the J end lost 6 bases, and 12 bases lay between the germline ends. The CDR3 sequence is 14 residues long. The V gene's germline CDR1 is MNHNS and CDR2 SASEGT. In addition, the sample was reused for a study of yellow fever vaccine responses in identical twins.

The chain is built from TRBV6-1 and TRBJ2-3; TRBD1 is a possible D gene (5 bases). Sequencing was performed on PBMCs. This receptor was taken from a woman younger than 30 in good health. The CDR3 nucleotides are TGTGCCAGCAGTGAAAACCTCTCAGGGGATACGCAGTATTTT. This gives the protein CASSENLSGDTQYF.